The 2 T cell receptor beta chains below all came from one sample that was sequenced in a study of blood T cells in healthy people across ages (dated by TCRdb to between 2015 and 2017). Library method: 5' RACE. TCRdb lists the instrument as Illumina HiSeq 2500. A second PCR of roughly 6 to 11 cycles was run with a J-beta primer mix and a sample-barcoded 5' primer. TCRdb reprocessed the public reads (quality trimming at Q25 with fastp, clone calling with MiXCR) and kept in-frame beta chains. One record per CDR3 amino acid sequence lists the most common genes and DNA. In this sample the table shows more than 1,000,000 distinct CDR3 sequences, 20% to 25% of which occur a single time. The top ten clonotypes cover about 0.72% of the sample. The same sample was also studied in work on T cells of mothers and their children.

Specimen: blood. The source is a girl aged 2 to 10 in good health.

This sequence joins TRBV19 and TRBJ1-1; D is ambiguous. The CDR3 loop spans 11 amino acids. Trimming took 8 bases from V and 4 from J, leaving 8 bases between them. Per the germline V gene, CDR1 is LNHDA and CDR2 is SQIVND (reference sequence). CDR3: CASPSGTEAFF. CDR3 DNA sequence: TGTGCCAGTCCCTCCGGCACTGAAGCTTTCTTT.

There are a few counts of this clonotype. This rearrangement joins TRBV2 to TRBJ1-6; TRBD1 aligns across 10 bases. V was pared by 6 bases and J by 6 bases, with 5 bases of the junction left unmatched. Germline CDR1 reads SNHLY; CDR2 reads FYNNEI. This CDR3 spans 15 amino acids. In DNA form, the CDR3 reads TGTGCCAGCAGGGAGGACAGGGGGGTTAATTCACCCCTCCACTTT. This gives the protein CASREDRGVNSPLHF.